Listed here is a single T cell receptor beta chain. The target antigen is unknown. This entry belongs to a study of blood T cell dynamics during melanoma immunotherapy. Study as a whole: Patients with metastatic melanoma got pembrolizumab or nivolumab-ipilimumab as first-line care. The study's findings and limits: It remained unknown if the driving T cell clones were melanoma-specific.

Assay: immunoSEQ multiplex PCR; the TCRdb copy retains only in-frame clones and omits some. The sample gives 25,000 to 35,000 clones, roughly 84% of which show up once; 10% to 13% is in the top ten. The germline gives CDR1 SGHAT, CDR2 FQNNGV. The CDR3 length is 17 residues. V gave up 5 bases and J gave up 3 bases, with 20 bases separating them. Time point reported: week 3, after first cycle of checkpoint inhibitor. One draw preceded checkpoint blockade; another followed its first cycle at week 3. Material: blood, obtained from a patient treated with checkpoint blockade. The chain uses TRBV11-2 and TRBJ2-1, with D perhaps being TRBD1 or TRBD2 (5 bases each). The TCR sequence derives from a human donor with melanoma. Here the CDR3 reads CASSPAGSYGGYNEQFF. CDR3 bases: TGTGCCAGCAGCCCGGCAGGGTCCTATGGAGGCTACAATGAGCAGTTCTTC.